These T cell receptor beta chains were read from a single sample in a study of blood T cell repertoires in COVID-19. Libraries were prepared by immunoSEQ multiplex PCR; TCRdb keeps only in-frame clonotypes and omits some of them. The table lists 90,000 to 140,000 clones, around 74% of them singletons, with 15% to 20% in the top ten. Sequencing was performed on peripheral blood. All receptors derive from a woman in her 70s with acute or convalescent COVID-19. CDR3s include the opening cysteine and the closing phenylalanine or tryptophan. A D gene is named only where the DNA matches it firmly. Some rows have no size entry. The others give once, few or many, or a class for an expanded clone.

TRBV5-4	TRBD1	-	TRBJ2-1	TGTGCCAGCAGCTATCGGACAGGGAATGCCAATGAGCAGTTCTTC	CASSYRTGNANEQFF
TRBV15	TRBD2	-	TRBJ2-3	TGTGCCACCAGCATTGGACTAGCGGGGATGACTTTCACAGATACGCAGTATTTT	CATSIGLAGMTFTDTQYF
TRBV15	-	-	TRBJ1-1	TGTGCCACCAGCAGACTCCGGGATGAAGCTTTCTTT	CATSRLRDEAFF
TRBV6-1	TRBD1	once	TRBJ1-2	TGTGCCAGCAGTGAAACGACAGGGGGCTTTGGCTACACCTTC	CASSETTGGFGYTF
TRBV7-6	-	once	TRBJ1-3	TGTGCCAGCAGCCCGTTAGAAGGGGGAAGCTCTGGAAACACCATATATTTT	CASSPLEGGSSGNTIYF
TRBV7-8	-	-	TRBJ1-6	TGTGCCAGCAGCCTGCTATCCCGGACACCGGATAATTCACCCCTCCACTTT	CASSLLSRTPDNSPLHF
TRBV3-1/TRBV3-2	-	many	TRBJ1-6	TGTGCCAGCAGCCAAGCGCAGAAATCACCCCTCCACTTT	CASSQAQKSPLHF
TRBV5-4	TRBD2	-	TRBJ2-3	TGTGCCAGCAGCTTCCGACTAGCAGGCACAGATACGCAGTATTTT	CASSFRLAGTDTQYF
TRBV4-1	TRBD1	-	TRBJ2-7	TGCGCCAGCAGCCTGGGACAGGGGGCCTACGAGCAGTACTTC	CASSLGQGAYEQYF
TRBV7-8	TRBD1	few	TRBJ2-3	TGTGCCAGCAGCTTAATGACAGGGGCAGATACGCAGTATTTT	CASSLMTGADTQYF
TRBV2	-	-	TRBJ1-4	TGTGCCAGCAGTGTAAGGACAGTTAATGAAAAACTGTTTTTT	CASSVRTVNEKLFF
TRBV3-1/TRBV3-2	-	-	TRBJ1-5	TGTGCCAGCAGCCAATGGACAGATCAGCCCCAGCATTTT	CASSQWTDQPQHF
TRBV6-5	-	-	TRBJ2-2	TGTGCCAGCAGTAACAGGGTAGGCGGGGAGCTGTTTTTT	CASSNRVGGELFF
TRBV11-3	-	-	TRBJ2-3	TGTGCCAGCAGCTTACAGGGGGATACGCAGTATTTT	CASSLQGDTQYF
TRBV6-5	TRBD1	-	TRBJ2-5	TGTGCCAGCAGTTACCCCGGGACAGCTTCCCAAGAGACCCAGTACTTC	CASSYPGTASQETQYF
TRBV18	-	-	TRBJ2-5	TGTGCCAGCTCCTTACAGGCGACAGAGCAAGAGACCCAGTACTTC	CASSLQATEQETQYF
TRBV7-2	-	-	TRBJ2-1	TGTGCCAGCAGCTTATACGGGGGACTCTACAATGAGCAGTTCTTC	CASSLYGGLYNEQFF
TRBV7-7	-	few	TRBJ2-3	TGTGCCAGCAGCTCTAGAGGGCGGGATACGCAGTATTTT	CASSSRGRDTQYF
TRBV13	TRBD1	-	TRBJ1-1	TGTGCCAGCAGCACGATTAACAGGGGCATGAACACTGAAGCTTTCTTT	CASSTINRGMNTEAFF
TRBV11-2	TRBD1	-	TRBJ2-2	TGTGCCAGCAGCTTCACGCGGACAGGGGGCACAACCGGGGAGCTGTTTTTT	CASSFTRTGGTTGELFF
TRBV30	-	-	TRBJ1-1	TGTGCCTGGATCTGGCACACCACCAACACTGAAGCTTTCTTT	CAWIWHTTNTEAFF
TRBV6-1	-	-	TRBJ1-4	TGTGCCAGCAGTGAACCGGGACACTTGGCAGGGCTGTTTTTT	CASSEPGHLAGLFF
TRBV5-1	TRBD2	-	TRBJ2-3	TGCGCCAGCAGACCGGGACTCGCGGGGGGGGCCACAGATACGCAGTATTTT	CASRPGLAGGATDTQYF
TRBV5-1	-	-	TRBJ1-2	TGCGCCAGCAGCTCGACTGGAAACTATGGCTACACCTTC	CASSSTGNYGYTF
TRBV7-9	TRBD1	-	TRBJ1-6	TGTGCCAGCAGCAGGGACAGTCTTAATTCACCCCTCCACTTT	CASSRDSLNSPLHF
TRBV28	-	-	TRBJ2-7	TGTGCCAGCAGTTTAAGGGGGGGGCCTTACTACGAGCAGTACTTC	CASSLRGGPYYEQYF
TRBV13	-	few	TRBJ2-7	TGTGCCAGCAGCACTCTAGGAAGCGAGCAGTACTTC	CASSTLGSEQYF
TRBV9	-	-	TRBJ1-4	TGTGCCAGCAGCGTAGTGACAGAGAATGAAAAACTGTTTTTT	CASSVVTENEKLFF
TRBV19	-	-	TRBJ2-7	TGTGCCAGTAGTATCCCCGGGGGAGACGAGCAGTACTTC	CASSIPGGDEQYF
TRBV2	-	many	TRBJ1-2	TGTGCCAGCAGTGAGGGGCTCTATGGCTACACCTTC	CASSEGLYGYTF
TRBV18	-	few	TRBJ1-2	TGTGCCAGCTCACCCCCGGGGGGGTACTATGGCTACACCTTC	CASSPPGGYYGYTF
TRBV7-2	-	-	TRBJ2-3	TGTGCCAGCAGCAATTTCGGCACAGATACGCAGTATTTT	CASSNFGTDTQYF
TRBV30	TRBD1	-	TRBJ2-7	TGTGCCTGGAGTATCGGGACAGCATACGAGCAGTACTTC	CAWSIGTAYEQYF
TRBV7-2	-	-	TRBJ2-5	TGTGCCAGCAGCTTAAGATGGGCGGGGGCCGGAGAGACCCAGTACTTC	CASSLRWAGAGETQYF
TRBV2	TRBD1	-	TRBJ1-2	TGTGCCAGCAGTACGACAGGGGGCGCCTATGGCTACACCTTC	CASSTTGGAYGYTF
TRBV7-9	-	-	TRBJ2-2	TGTGCCAGCAGCCCGCAGGGTGGAGCGAACACCGGGGAGCTGTTTTTT	CASSPQGGANTGELFF
TRBV5-1	-	-	TRBJ1-1	TGCGCCAGCAGCCGTGGACAGCTTAACACTGAAGCTTTCTTT	CASSRGQLNTEAFF
TRBV28	-	-	TRBJ1-6	TGTGCCAGCAGTTCTCGACAGAGAGGTCCAGATTCACCCCTCCACTTT	CASSSRQRGPDSPLHF
TRBV13	TRBD1	many	TRBJ1-1	TGTGCCAGCAGCTTACGCGGACAGGGAAAAGCTTTCTTT	CASSLRGQGKAFF
TRBV5-4	-	-	TRBJ2-6	TGTGCCAGCAGGGAAGACATAGGGGCCAACGTCCTGACTTTC	CASREDIGANVLTF
TRBV5-1	TRBD2	-	TRBJ2-3	TGCGCCAGCAGGCGCGGGGGGAGCACAGATACGCAGTATTTT	CASRRGGSTDTQYF
TRBV18	-	-	TRBJ2-2	TGTGCCAGCTCACCCCCATGGGAGCCCGGGGAGCTGTTTTTT	CASSPPWEPGELFF
TRBV19	-	few	TRBJ1-2	TGTGCCAGTAGTCCTCGACAGAGCCCTAACTATGGCTACACCTTC	CASSPRQSPNYGYTF
TRBV2	TRBD2	-	TRBJ2-3	TGTGCCAGCAGTGCGGGGGGGCTTGGAGATACGCAGTATTTT	CASSAGGLGDTQYF
TRBV25-1	-	-	TRBJ1-3	TGTGCCAGCAGTGAATCACAGGGTATTCAGTCTGGAAACACCATATATTTT	CASSESQGIQSGNTIYF
TRBV20-1	TRBD2	-	TRBJ2-5	TGCAGTGCTACTGATAGCGGGGGGGTTGTGGAGACCCAGTACTTC	CSATDSGGVVETQYF
TRBV4-3	TRBD2	-	TRBJ2-7	TGCGCCAGCAGCCCCCGTGGCGGGGGGGACCCAGCCTACGAGCAGTACTTC	CASSPRGGGDPAYEQYF
TRBV5-4	-	-	TRBJ2-3	TGTGCCAGCAGCCCACGGCAGGGGTCTAGCACAGATACGCAGTATTTT	CASSPRQGSSTDTQYF
TRBV5-4	TRBD2	few	TRBJ2-1	TGTGCCAGCAGCTCTGGGGGCTACAGGGCGGGAGGTGAGCAGTTCTTC	CASSSGGYRAGGEQFF
TRBV11-3	-	once	TRBJ2-2	TGTGCCAGCAGTATGAACACCGGGGAGCTGTTTTTT	CASSMNTGELFF
TRBV7-9	-	-	TRBJ2-2	TGTGCCAGCAGCCCGCAGGGTCCGGGGAACACCGGGGAGCTGTTTTTT	CASSPQGPGNTGELFF
TRBV21-1	-	-	TRBJ2-7	TGTGCCAGCAGCAGACGGACAGGGGGACGCTCCTACGAGCAGTACTTC	CASSRRTGGRSYEQYF